Listed here are 10 T cell receptor beta chains from one sample, sequenced in a study of blood T cell repertoires in COVID-19. Sequenced by immunoSEQ multiplex PCR; TCRdb stores in-frame clones only, minus some. The sample lists around 94,000 clones, around 90% occurring once. The sequenced material came from peripheral blood. These receptors were collected from a man between 18 and 29 years old with acute or convalescent COVID-19.

The gene calls are TRBV30 and TRBJ1-1; TRBD1 agrees at 11 bases. Trimming at V came to 7 bases and at J to 7 bases, leaving 8 bases not matched to a gene. This CDR3 spans 13 amino acids. Germline V gene lookup returns CDR1 GTSNPN and CDR2 SVGIG (reference sequence). The CDR3 region is CAFTGTGGIEAFF. The DNA for the CDR3 is TGTGCCTTTACCGGGACAGGGGGGATTGAAGCTTTCTTT.

This chain uses TRBV6-5 with TRBJ1-1; D ambiguous. CDR1 is MNHEY and CDR2 is SVGAGI in the germline V gene. This CDR3 contains 12 residues. Trimming pared 2 bases from V and 7 bases from J, leaving 8 bases between. The CDR3 is CASSYASGEAFF. The CDR3 DNA reads TGTGCCAGCAGTTACGCCTCGGGTGAAGCTTTCTTT.

The V and J genes are TRBV4-1 and TRBJ1-3; no clear D gene. V lost 1 base and J 4 bases, leaving 11 bases between the germline ends. Germline V CDR1 and CDR2: MGHRA, YSYEKL. The CDR3 loop spans 15 amino acids. CDR3 nucleotides: TGCGCCAGCAGCCAAGGCAAATTCCTAGGAAACACCATATATTTT. Its translation is CASSQGKFLGNTIYF.

This chain uses TRBV7-9 with TRBJ2-3; the match to TRBD2 covers 11 bases. CDR3 length equals 15 residues. Germline CDR1 is SEHNR and CDR2 is FQNEAQ (reference sequence). Trimming cost V 4 bases and J 3 bases; bases outside gene matches: 3. CDR3 bases: TGTGCCAGCAGCTCCACTAGCGGGAGAACAGATACGCAGTATTTT. Its protein product is CASSSTSGRTDTQYF.

The J gene is TRBJ1-4, the V gene TRBV7-9, with a tentative D call TRBD1 (5 bases). The CDR3 consists of 15 residues. Germline CDR1 SEHNR, CDR2 FQNEAQ (reference sequence). V lost 5 bases to trimming and J lost 8 bases, with 18 bases between them. The CDR3 DNA is TGTGCCAGCAGCCCGGTGGGGCAGAACGAAGAAAAACTGTTTTTT. Its protein product is CASSPVGQNEEKLFF.

V and J are TRBV5-1 and TRBJ2-3; D remains ambiguous. The CDR3 covers 12 residues. The germline gives CDR1 SGHRS, CDR2 YFSETQ. Trimming took 4 bases from V and 6 from J, leaving 9 bases between them. This CDR3 reads CASSPGRDTQYF. The CDR3 DNA is TGCGCCAGCAGCCCCGGCAGGGATACGCAGTATTTT.

This chain links TRBV3-1 (or the pseudogene TRBV3-2) with TRBJ1-1, with a tentative D call TRBD1 (5 bases). CDR1 and CDR2 from the germline V gene are LGHDT and YNNKEL (reference sequence). Between the trimmed V and J ends, which lost 2 bases and 0 bases, there was a span of 10 bases. The CDR3 length is 15 residues. The CDR3 sequence: CASSQPAGLNTEAFF. CDR3 DNA sequence: TGTGCCAGCAGCCAACCGGCAGGGCTGAACACTGAAGCTTTCTTT.

The rearrangement uses TRBV5-1 and TRBJ1-1; possible D gene TRBD1, 5 bases. This CDR3 contains 15 residues. V lost 3 bases, J lost 1 base, and 13 bases lay in between. Per the germline V gene, CDR1 is SGHRS and CDR2 is YFSETQ. This CDR3 reads CASSSLLTENTEAFF. CDR3 in DNA: TGCGCCAGCAGCTCGTTATTGACAGAGAACACTGAAGCTTTCTTT.

J is TRBJ1-1 and V is TRBV30; 9 bases align to TRBD1. The germline V gene has CDR1 GTSNPN and CDR2 SVGIG (reference sequence). Losses at the gene ends were 5 bases for V and 4 bases for J; bases not matched to a gene: 8. The CDR3 is 14 residues long. CDR3 sequence reads: CAWSTGTGSTEAFF. CDR3 coding DNA: TGTGCCTGGTCGACCGGGACAGGGAGCACTGAAGCTTTCTTT.

This chain connects TRBV5-1 to TRBJ2-7; the D is unclear. CDR1 SGHRS and CDR2 YFSETQ come from the germline V gene. The V end was cut by 7 bases, the J end by 0 bases, with 11 bases between. The CDR3 is 13 amino acids. CDR3: CASGAEDSYEQYF. The CDR3 DNA is TGCGCCAGCGGAGCTGAGGACTCCTACGAGCAGTACTTC.